Sequencing of this T cell receptor (beta chain) was carried out in a study of blood T cell repertoires in COVID-19. The method was immunoSEQ multiplex PCR; TCRdb's version includes in-frame clones alone and lacks a portion of them. This table has a few hundred thousand clones, 90% appearing once. Trimming removed 3 bases from V and 0 bases from J, with 14 bases in between. The germline CDR1 and CDR2 sequences are SEHNR and FQNEAQ (reference sequence). The CDR3 has 16 residues. This clonotype originated in a woman aged 30 to 39 with COVID-19, enrolled during active disease. The sequencing sample was made of peripheral blood. J is TRBJ1-2 and V is TRBV7-9; D may be TRBD1 (5 bases). In DNA, the CDR3 is TGTGCCAGCAGCTTCGTGACAGTCCCCACTAACTATGGCTACACCTTC. Translation: CASSFVTVPTNYGYTF.